The present T cell receptor beta chain was sequenced within a study of shared clonotypes between healthy human individuals. Of note for this clone: The antigen is not known.

Study-wide findings and caveats: The study found approximately 5% of naive CD4 clonotypes shared across several donors. How much donors shared clonotypes was expected to be affected by sequencing depth.

Germline assignment: CDR1 MRHNA and CDR2 SNTAGT. CDR3 size: 17 residues. V gave up 5 bases and J gave up 5 bases; unmatched junction bases: 14. The authors' processing: ImmunoSEQ supplied junction-only sequences lacking quality scores, so filtering was different. The data were produced by immunoSEQ multiplex PCR, yet TCRdb's version contains in-frame clones alone and is incomplete. That table gives V, J and clone size, and the DNA gave D and trimming. This repertoire shows 800,000 to 950,000 clones, 95% to 97% found once; its top ten account for over 0.2%. Naive CD8 cells lacked CD45RO, underwent positive selection for CCR7 and left out terminally differentiated effector memory CD45RA+ cells. Study donors comprised healthy, HIV-negative adults devoid of recent acute infection or vaccination.

The TCR sequence derives from a man between 25 and 39 years old in good health. The chain links TRBV6-4 to TRBJ2-5, with 10 bases identical to TRBD2. Sample: naive CD8+ T cells sorted from blood. CDR3 sequence (DNA): TGTGCCAGCAGTATTAGCGGGGAACTAGCGGGGTATGAGACCCAGTACTTC. Translating it yields CASSISGELAGYETQYF.